Below, one TCR beta chain is given with its context. This CDR3 spans 15 amino acids. V lost 7 bases and J 0 bases, leaving 15 bases between the germline ends. Per germline, CDR1 MNHEY and CDR2 SVGAGI. The data derive from a study of OX40 agonist ivuxolimab in advanced cancers. Libraries were prepared by immunoSEQ multiplex PCR; TCRdb keeps only in-frame clonotypes and omits some of them. This sample has about 55,000 clones, with 70% to 80% found just once. Source: CD4+ or CD8+ T cells sorted from blood, taken in a trial of the OX40 agonist ivuxolimab. This sequence was found in an adult with an advanced solid tumor such as melanoma, head and neck, liver or kidney cancer. This chain connects TRBV6-5 to TRBJ1-1, with a weak D call TRBD1 (5 bases). CDR3 in amino acids: CASTPGGALNTEAFF. The DNA of the CDR3 is TGTGCCAGCACTCCTGGAGGGGCCTTGAACACTGAAGCTTTCTTT.